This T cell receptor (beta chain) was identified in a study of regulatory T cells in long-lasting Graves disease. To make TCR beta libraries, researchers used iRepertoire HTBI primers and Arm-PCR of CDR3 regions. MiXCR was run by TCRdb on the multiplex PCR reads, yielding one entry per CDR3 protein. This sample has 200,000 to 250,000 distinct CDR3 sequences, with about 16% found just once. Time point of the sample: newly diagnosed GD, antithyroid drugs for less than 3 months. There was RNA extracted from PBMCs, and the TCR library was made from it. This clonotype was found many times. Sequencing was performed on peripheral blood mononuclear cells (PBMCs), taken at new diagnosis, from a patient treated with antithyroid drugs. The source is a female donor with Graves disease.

This CDR3 reads CASSLLGPKPGEQYF. In DNA, the CDR3 is TGTGCCAGCAGTTTACTTGGCCCCAAGCCGGGAGAGCAGTACTTC. V is TRBV28 and J is TRBJ2-7; a possible D gene is TRBD2 (5 bases). The CDR3 has 15 amino acids. Germline V gene sequence: CDR1 MDHEN, CDR2 SYDVKM. The V end was cut by 2 bases, the J end by 7 bases, with 18 bases between.